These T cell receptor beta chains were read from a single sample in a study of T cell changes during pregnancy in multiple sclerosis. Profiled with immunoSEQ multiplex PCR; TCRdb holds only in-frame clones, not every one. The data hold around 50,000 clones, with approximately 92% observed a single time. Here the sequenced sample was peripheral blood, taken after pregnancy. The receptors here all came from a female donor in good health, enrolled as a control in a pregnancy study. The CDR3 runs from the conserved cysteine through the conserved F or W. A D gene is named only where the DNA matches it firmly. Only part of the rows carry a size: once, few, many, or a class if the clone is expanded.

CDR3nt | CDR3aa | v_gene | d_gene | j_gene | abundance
TGTGCCAGCAGTGAGGCCGGGACAGGTAAAAGGCCTGGAAACACCATATATTTT | CASSEAGTGKRPGNTIYF | TRBV6-1 | TRBD1 | TRBJ1-3 | .
TGCGCCAGCAGCCAAGATTGGGAACTACGGGGCTACGAGCAGTACTTC | CASSQDWELRGYEQYF | TRBV4-3 | . | TRBJ2-7 | .
TGTGCCATCAGTGAGGGTCGCAGGGGCTCTGGAAACACCATATATTTT | CAISEGRRGSGNTIYF | TRBV10-3 | . | TRBJ1-3 | .
TGTGCCAGCAGTTTAGCACTCAGAGGTGGAAACACCATATATTTT | CASSLALRGGNTIYF | TRBV28 | . | TRBJ1-3 | .
TGTGCCTGGAGCACCACGGGGGGAATGAACATTCAGTACTTC | CAWSTTGGMNIQYF | TRBV30 | TRBD2 | TRBJ2-4 | .
TGTGCCAGCAGCCATCCAGGGGGCGGTGATCAGCCCCAGCATTTT | CASSHPGGGDQPQHF | TRBV7-2 | TRBD1 | TRBJ1-5 | .
TGTGCCAGCAGTGAAATGGCCTCAGTGGGGGGGACCCAAGAGACCCAGTACTTC | CASSEMASVGGTQETQYF | TRBV25-1 | TRBD2 | TRBJ2-5 | .
TGTGCCAGTAGTATAGGAGGGACAGTATTATCTGAAGCTTTCTTT | CASSIGGTVLSEAFF | TRBV19 | TRBD1 | TRBJ1-1 | .
TGTGCCAGCAGCCTGTACGACAGAGAGCAGTTCTTC | CASSLYDREQFF | TRBV11-3 | . | TRBJ2-1 | once
TGCGCCAGCAGCCAAGATGATAGGACTAGCGCCTACAATGAGCAGTTCTTC | CASSQDDRTSAYNEQFF | TRBV4-3 | TRBD2 | TRBJ2-1 | .
TGTGCCAGCAGCCCCTTATCGGTCCTAGCGGACAATGAGCAGTTCTTC | CASSPLSVLADNEQFF | TRBV5-4 | TRBD2 | TRBJ2-1 | .
TGCGCCAGCAGTCAATCGATCGGGATACTTAACACTGAAGCTTTCTTT | CASSQSIGILNTEAFF | TRBV23-1 | . | TRBJ1-1 | .
TGTGCCAGCAGCCGAGCAAGACACTCCACTCAATCTGGAAACACCATATATTTT | CASSRARHSTQSGNTIYF | TRBV4-2 | . | TRBJ1-3 | .
TGTGCCAGTAGTATAGCCAAAAGCAGGGTCAACATTCAGTACTTC | CASSIAKSRVNIQYF | TRBV19 | . | TRBJ2-4 | .
TGTGCCAGCTCAACCCGCGGAGATACGCAGTATTTT | CASSTRGDTQYF | TRBV18 | . | TRBJ2-3 | .
TGCAGCGTTGAAGTCGGCTCGGGGCAGCCCCAGCATTTT | CSVEVGSGQPQHF | TRBV29-1 | . | TRBJ1-5 | .
TGTGCCAGCAGCGACAGGGTAAATCAGCCCCAGCATTTT | CASSDRVNQPQHF | TRBV7-2 | TRBD1 | TRBJ1-5 | .
TGTGCCAGCAAGGGGCCAGGGGATGTAGCACCCCTCCACTTT | CASKGPGDVAPLHF | TRBV6-1 | . | TRBJ1-6 | few
TGTGCCAGCAGTGGGGGGCGGAGCGGGGGCTACAATGAGCAGTTCTTC | CASSGGRSGGYNEQFF | TRBV2 | TRBD2 | TRBJ2-1 | once
TGCGCCAGCAGCCCGACAGGGCGTAATGAAAAACTGTTTTTT | CASSPTGRNEKLFF | TRBV4-1 | TRBD1 | TRBJ1-4 | once
TGTGCCAGCAGTCTCCGGGACAGGGGGCTACTTAACTATGGCTACACCTTC | CASSLRDRGLLNYGYTF | TRBV28 | TRBD1 | TRBJ1-2 | .
TGTGCCAGCACCCTAGAAAACACCGGGGAGCTGTTTTTT | CASTLENTGELFF | TRBV9 | . | TRBJ2-2 | .
TGTGCCAGCAGCTTGGACAGAACCTCTGGAAACACCATATATTTT | CASSLDRTSGNTIYF | TRBV6-5 | . | TRBJ1-3 | .
TGCGCCAGCAGCTTGTTTGCGACAGGGGCGCCCACCGGGGAGCTGTTTTTT | CASSLFATGAPTGELFF | TRBV5-1 | TRBD1 | TRBJ2-2 | .
TGTGCCAGCAGTGACCAGGTCGGCACCGGGGAGCTGTTTTTT | CASSDQVGTGELFF | TRBV5-4 | . | TRBJ2-2 | .
TGTGCCAGCAGCGACCCAACCGGGACTAGCGGGAGGGCCACCCAAAATGAGCAGTTCTTC | CASSDPTGTSGRATQNEQFF | TRBV9 | TRBD2 | TRBJ2-1 | .
TGTGCCAGCTCCAGGGGGGTCCACAATGAGCAGTTCTTC | CASSRGVHNEQFF | TRBV6-5 | . | TRBJ2-1 | .
TGTGCCAGCTCACCAGCCAGCCAGGGAAGAAATCAGCCCCAGCATTTT | CASSPASQGRNQPQHF | TRBV18 | . | TRBJ1-5 | once
TGTGCCAGCAGTCGCTACCGGGACATTAATGAGCAGTTCTTC | CASSRYRDINEQFF | TRBV11-1 | . | TRBJ2-1 | .
TGTGCCAGCAGTTATTCCGACAGGGTTGGCTACACCTTC | CASSYSDRVGYTF | TRBV6-5 | TRBD1 | TRBJ1-2 | .
TGTGCCAGCACCGGGACGGGGAGGGTTGAGCAGTTCTTC | CASTGTGRVEQFF | TRBV6-1 | TRBD2 | TRBJ2-1 | .
TGTGCCAGCAGTTATGGGACTAGCGGGTTCTACGAGCAGTACTTC | CASSYGTSGFYEQYF | TRBV27 | TRBD2 | TRBJ2-7 | .
TGTGCCACCAGCAGCGAGCGGAGGGGGGGAGGCTACACCTTC | CATSSERRGGGYTF | TRBV15 | . | TRBJ1-2 | .
TGCGCCAGCAGGCTAGCGGGGGGATATCAAGAGACCCAGTACTTC | CASRLAGGYQETQYF | TRBV5-1 | TRBD2 | TRBJ2-5 | once
TGTGCCAGCAGTCGGGGTGCTAATGAAAAACTGTTTTTT | CASSRGANEKLFF | TRBV7-8 | . | TRBJ1-4 | once
TGCGCCAGCAGCCAGCTAGCGGGGGCTAGCACAGATACGCAGTATTTT | CASSQLAGASTDTQYF | TRBV4-1 | TRBD2 | TRBJ2-3 | .
TGTGCCAGCAGCGTAGACTACCTCCTCTACAATGAGCAGTTCTTC | CASSVDYLLYNEQFF | TRBV9 | . | TRBJ2-1 | once
TGCGCCAGCAGCACATTCCCGGGACAGGGACACGAGCAGTACTTC | CASSTFPGQGHEQYF | TRBV5-1 | TRBD1 | TRBJ2-7 | .
TGCGCCAGCAGCTCTGACATAACCGGGGAGCTGTTTTTT | CASSSDITGELFF | TRBV5-1 | . | TRBJ2-2 | .
TGTGCCAGCAGTTCAGCAGGACAGTTCACCGGGGAGCTGTTTTTT | CASSSAGQFTGELFF | TRBV27 | . | TRBJ2-2 | .
TGTGCCACCAGCCCCGGGGGGGGGTCCCAGACTTACTATGGCTACACCTTC | CATSPGGGSQTYYGYTF | TRBV15 | . | TRBJ1-2 | once
TGTGCCAGCAGCCCGACCGGGACAGGGACCTACGAGCAGTACTTC | CASSPTGTGTYEQYF | TRBV13 | TRBD1 | TRBJ2-7 | .
TGCGCCAGCAGCCCTCAGGCCCTAAAGGGCAATCAGCCCCAGCATTTT | CASSPQALKGNQPQHF | TRBV5-1 | . | TRBJ1-5 | .
TGTGCCAGCAGGGGGACTAGCGGGGGGTACCAAGAGACCCAGTACTTC | CASRGTSGGYQETQYF | TRBV6-6 | TRBD2 | TRBJ2-5 | .
TGTGCCAGCAGTGACTCAGGGTTTCAGCCCCAGCATTTT | CASSDSGFQPQHF | TRBV6-1 | . | TRBJ1-5 | .
TGTGCCTGGAGTGTACGATCAGGGCATAACACTGAAGCTTTCTTT | CAWSVRSGHNTEAFF | TRBV30 | . | TRBJ1-1 | few
TGCAGCGTTGGGGGACTTGGGGGGGAAGGGACTGAAGCTTTCTTT | CSVGGLGGEGTEAFF | TRBV29-1 | . | TRBJ1-1 | few
TGTGCTAGCCGAGGGGGCGAGACTGAAGCTTTCTTT | CASRGGETEAFF | TRBV6-5 | TRBD1 | TRBJ1-1 | .
TGTGCCAGCAGTCCGGACAGGGCCCGAGCTAACTATGGCTACACCTTC | CASSPDRARANYGYTF | TRBV28 | TRBD1 | TRBJ1-2 | once
TGTGCCAGCTCACCACCCCCAGGTGGAGAGACCCAGTACTTC | CASSPPPGGETQYF | TRBV18 | . | TRBJ2-5 | .
TGTGCCAGCAGCCGGAGCCCACGGGATACAGATACGCAGTATTTT | CASSRSPRDTDTQYF | TRBV5-6 | . | TRBJ2-3 | .